This entry features one TCR beta chain sequence. This clonotype appeared a few times. The antigen this receptor binds is unknown. Being one base from a much bigger clone, this may be a read error. The library was obtained by RT-PCR. TCRdb names Illumina HiSeq 2500 as the instrument used. The public reads were run again by TCRdb, first through fastp at Q25 and then through MiXCR, and only productive beta chains were kept. Here each entry gathers all rows of one CDR3 protein and keeps the most common genes and DNA. The sample has about 190,000 distinct CDR3 sequences on record, around 14% of them singletons. The top ten constitute approximately 30% of the sample. Spanning cysteine to phenylalanine, the CDR3 consists of 15 amino acids. Only the CDR3 part of the read is kept: 45 bases, read in frame from the first base. In the germline V gene (reference sequence), CDR1 corresponds to MNHEY and CDR2 to SMNVEV. Ends trimmed: V by 5 bases, J by 7 bases; bases unmatched to a gene: 3.

The sample originates from a study of response to subunit inactivated influenza vaccine (dated 2018 in TCRdb). About the study as a whole: The study used deep quantitative T cell receptor repertoire profiling to track responses to a trivalent subunit inactivated influenza vaccine.

Overall study outcomes, separate from this receptor: The authors proposed that each seasonal influenza vaccination may bring in only a limited number of new T cells.

The rearranged chain carries TRBV27 and TRBJ2-1; 15 nucleotides in the junction match TRBD2. The specimen comprised CD8+ T cells sorted from PBMCs, sampled 5 days after vaccination. This clonotype was sampled from a man aged 45-65 years who received an inactivated influenza vaccine. Donor details come from another sample of the same person, matched by shared clones. CDR3 reads: CASSDGTSGRNEQFF. The DNA sequence is given as TGTGCCAGCAGTGACGGGACTAGCGGGAGGAATGAGCAGTTCTTC.